The following is a TCR beta chain sequence with its context. This sample was included in a study of cytomegalovirus exposure and HLA in healthy donors. In germline, CDR1 is SGHTA, CDR2 FQGNSA. The CDR3 sequence is 16 residues long. V shed 1 base and J 5 bases; nucleotides not matched to a gene: 6. Samples came from healthy bone marrow donors. Vbeta (60) and Jbeta (13) primers were used in the PCR. In the authors' workflow: Approximately 12 million of the about 80 million unique TCR beta chains counted in a later analysis were shared. Generated by immunoSEQ multiplex PCR, the TCRdb table keeps only in-frame clones and is missing some. V, J and clone size are taken as reported in that table, and D and trimming were inferred from the DNA itself. The top ten hold around 4% of the sample, which has 90,000 to 120,000 clones, 70% to 80% seen once.

The sequenced sample consisted of PBMCs. The source is a female donor in good health and CMV-seropositive. The V and J genes are TRBV7-2 and TRBJ2-3; 10 bases agree with TRBD2. The CDR3 bases are TGTGCCAGCAGCTTAGGGGTGCGACTAGCGGGAGATACGCAGTATTTT. This translates into CASSLGVRLAGDTQYF. The entire variable domain, with the rest obtained from reference TRBV7-2 and TRBJ2-3, is as follows: GAGVSQSPSNKVTEKGKDVELRCDPISGHTALYWYRQSLGQGLEFLIYFQGNSAPDKSGLPSDRFSAERTGGSVSTLTIQRTQQEDSAVYLCASSLGVRLAGDTQYFGPGTRLTVL.